The sequence of this TCR beta chain was determined in a study of shared clonotypes between healthy human individuals. Background on the study: The donor pool was made up of a couple of women and three men aged 18 to 49.

Positively selected for CCR7, the CD45RO-negative cells used as naive CD8 cells excluded terminally differentiated effector memory CD45RA+ cells. Germline CDR1 reads SGHDN; CDR2 reads FVKESK. V was trimmed by 4 bases and J by 3 bases, leaving 16 bases between them. The CDR3 sequence is 15 residues long. Several immunoSEQ 96-well plates shared each subset's DNA, each plate a replicate. In the authors' methods: Owing to the provision of junction-only sequences devoid of quality scores by immunoSEQ, filtering differed. The repertoire was sequenced with immunoSEQ multiplex PCR; TCRdb's copy has only in-frame clones and lacks some. D and trimming come from the DNA, and the V and J calls and clone size come from that table. The sample contains about 580,000 clones, about 98% of which appear only once.

This TCR was recovered from a man younger than 45 in good health. The gene calls are TRBV14 and TRBJ2-7, with D uncertain. Sequenced sample: naive CD8+ T cells sorted from blood. The CDR3 spells CASSPGPVPLYEQYF. The CDR3 DNA follows: TGTGCCAGCAGCCCAGGACCCGTTCCTCTCTACGAGCAGTACTTC.